The 27 T cell receptor beta chains below were found in one sample sequenced in a study of T cell clonality in common variable immunodeficiency. No antigen has been assigned to these receptors. Study outcomes and limitations: Fewer deletions and N-nucleotide insertions were reportedly seen in common variable immunodeficiency TCR beta sequences.

Sequencing used immunoSEQ multiplex PCR; TCRdb keeps in-frame clones, though not all of them. The sample was found to contain 25,000 to 35,000 clones, and every one recurs. What was sequenced was peripheral blood mononuclear cells. Receptors originate from a human donor with common variable immunodeficiency.

This clone was seen a few times. Read coverage stops 3 residues before the CDR3 terminus; the germline J gene supplies the remainder. This sequence joins TRBV7-2 and TRBJ2-1, with 7 bases fitting TRBD1. CDR3 length: 14 amino acids. Germline V gene sequence: CDR1 SGHTA, CDR2 FQGNSA. With V trimmed by 4 bases and J by 1 base, 1 base remained unmatched. CDR3 region: CASSWDRSYNEQFF. CDR3 DNA, as far as it was read: TGTGCCAGCAGCTGGGACAGATCCTACAATGAG.

Comments on this clone: From the germline J gene comes the end of the CDR3, since the read stops 3 residues before it. The chain couples TRBV7-8 to TRBJ2-5, with D possibly matching TRBD2 (5 bases). CDR3 length: 15 residues. Trimming pared 1 base from V and 0 bases from J, leaving 9 bases between. Per germline, CDR1 SGHVS and CDR2 FQNEAQ. The CDR3: CASSLEAGNQETQYF. The DNA read from the CDR3 is TGTGCCAGCAGCTTAGAGGCGGGTAACCAAGAGACC.

The table lists this clone with a few counts. Germline and junction disagree at one end, which may indicate a read error. CDR3 loop: CSSSLEVQGPQYF. Incomplete CDR3 DNA: TGTTCCAGCAGCTTAGAGGTGCAGGGGCCG. The chain employs TRBV7-9 and TRBJ2-3; TRBD1 is a possible D gene (6 bases). Read data end 3 residues before the CDR3 end; the end is taken from the germline J gene. CDR1 SEHNR and CDR2 FQNEAQ come from the germline V gene (reference sequence). The CDR3 covers 13 residues.

This clone has only a few counts. With the read ending 3 residues before the CDR3 end, the germline J gene is used to fill in that end. The gene calls are TRBV6-2 or TRBV6-3 and TRBJ2-7; TRBD2 might be the D (6 bases). V dropped 5 bases and J dropped 1 base, with 6 bases sitting between them. This CDR3 has 12 residues. The V gene's germline CDR1 is MNHEY and CDR2 SVGEGT. The CDR3 loop reads CASSGTSYEQYF. CDR3 DNA (partial): TGTGCCAGCAGTGGGACTTCCTACGAG.

Only a few counts were recorded for this clone. The DNA ends 3 residues before the CDR3 does, and the rest of the CDR3 is filled in from the germline J gene. V and J are TRBV7-8 and TRBJ1-1; TRBD1 aligns across 9 bases. This CDR3 contains 15 residues. After removal of 5 bases from V and 1 base from J, the junction contained 5 bases not matched to a gene. The germline CDR1 and CDR2 sequences are SGHVS and FQNEAQ. The DNA read from the CDR3 is TGTGCCAGCAGCCTACGGACAGGGGCGAACACTGAA. This sequence encodes CASSLRTGANTE. The full CDR3 reads CASSLRTGANTEAFF.

In regard to this clone: The CDR3 end falls 3 residues outside the read, so it is completed with the germline J gene. The chain links TRBV5-1 to TRBJ2-1; D ambiguous. CDR3 length: 15 amino acids. Germline CDR1 SGHRS, CDR2 YFSETQ. The V gene lost 6 bases and the J gene lost 7 bases, with 20 bases spanning the gap. CDR3 region: CASKGGLVELNEQFF. Partial CDR3 DNA: TGCGCCAGCAAGGGTGGGCTCGTGGAGCTAAATGAG.

This clone was seen at least ten times. The read ends 3 residues before the CDR3 terminus; that terminus is restored from the germline J gene. This chain connects TRBV30 to TRBJ1-6; D is possibly TRBD1 (5 bases). The germline gives CDR1 GTSNPN, CDR2 SVGIG (reference sequence). V was cut by 3 bases and J by 5 bases, with 14 bases left in between. CDR3 size: 15 residues. The DNA read from the CDR3 is TGTGCCTGGAGCGCGGGGCGTATAGATAATTCACCC. Translating it yields CAWSAGRIDNSP. The whole CDR3 sequence is CAWSAGRIDNSPLHF. The full variable domain, with the rest looked up from reference TRBV30 and TRBJ1-6, is SQTIHQWPATLVQPVGSPLSLECTVEGTSNPNLYWYRQAAGRGLQLLFYSVGIGQISSEVPQNLSASRPQDRQFILSSKKLLLSDSGFYLCAWSAGRIDNSPLHFGNGTRLTVT.

This clone was counted a few times. Read sequence stops 3 residues before the CDR3 end, and the germline J gene provides the missing end. The chain combines TRBV7-2 with TRBJ1-4, with D possibly matching TRBD1 (5 bases). Germline values: CDR1 SGHTA, CDR2 FQGNSA. The CDR3 runs 14 residues. V lost 4 bases and J lost 8, with 14 bases in between. CDR3 sequence reads: CASSYTRGGEKLFF. Incomplete CDR3 DNA: TGTGCCAGCAGCTATACAAGGGGAGGCGAAAAA.

In this sample, this clone is medium-sized. Its ends do not fully match the called genes, so a read error is possible. CDR3 DNA, as far as it was read: TGTGCCAGAAGCCAAGGACTAGCGGTTAGCTCCTACAATGAG. Translation: CARSQGLAVSSYNE. The full CDR3 protein reads CARSQGLAVSSYNEQFF. The chain is built from TRBV4-2 and TRBJ2-1, with 10 nucleotides matching TRBD2. The read comes to an end 3 residues before the CDR3 does, leaving the germline J gene to fill in the end. In germline, CDR1 is LGHNA, CDR2 YNFKEQ. This CDR3 is built from 17 residues.

This clone has a handful of counts. The read terminates 3 residues ahead of where the CDR3 ends, so the germline J gene completes it. V usage is TRBV2 and J usage is TRBJ2-1; TRBD1 matches 8 bases. Trimming took 9 bases from V and 2 from J; bases not matched to a gene: 6. The CDR3 has 14 amino acids. CDR1 SNHLY and CDR2 FYNNEI come from the germline V gene. CDR3 in amino acids: CASDRGFAYNEQFF. The sequenced CDR3 bases are TGTGCCAGTGACAGGGGATTCGCCTACAATGAG.

This clone has just a few counts. Sequencing ends 3 residues short of the CDR3 end; the germline J gene provides the rest. The chain employs TRBV7-2 and TRBJ2-5; possible D gene TRBD1, 6 bases. Trimming removed 1 base from V and 4 bases from J, with 7 bases in between. Germline-derived CDR1 and CDR2 are SGHTA and FQGNSA. The CDR3 covers 13 residues. CDR3 bases read: TGTGCCAGCAGCTTAGGCAGGGGAGAGACC. Its protein is CASSLGRGET. The complete CDR3 protein is CASSLGRGETQYF.

This clone was counted between two and nine times. The CDR3 goes on 3 residues after the read ends, and that part is filled in from the germline J gene. The J gene is TRBJ2-3, the V gene TRBV7-6; perhaps TRBD1 as D (6 bases). CDR3 length: 13 amino acids. Deletions cut 3 bases from V and 8 bases from J, with 12 bases between. Germline values: CDR1 SGHVS, CDR2 FNYEAQ. The covered CDR3 bases are TGTGCCAGCAGCTTCACAGGGTCAGGTACG. Translated, it gives CASSFTGSGT. The entire CDR3 protein is CASSFTGSGTQYF.

This clone appeared many times. Sequencing ends 3 residues short of the CDR3 end; the germline J gene provides the rest. The genes are TRBV29-1 and TRBJ2-7, with 9 positions matching TRBD1. The length of the CDR3 is 12 residues. Per the germline V gene, CDR1 is SQVTM and CDR2 is ANQGSEA. V lost 6 bases, J lost 3 bases, and 3 bases stayed unmatched. CDR3 DNA (partial): TGCAGCGTAGGACAGGGGTTCTACGAG. It specifies CSVGQGFYE. The full CDR3 protein is CSVGQGFYEQYF.

This clone is classed as medium-sized. Relative to the germline gene, one junction end is altered; a read error may explain this. The CDR3 is cut off 3 residues early in the read; its end comes from the germline J gene. Other DNA sequences in the same sample also yield this CDR3. The chain carries TRBV7-7 and TRBJ2-5, with 15 bases matching TRBD2. CDR3 length equals 15 residues. Germline V gives CDR1 SSHAT, CDR2 FNYEAQ (reference sequence). Partial CDR3 DNA: TGTGCTAGCAGCTTGGGACTAGCGGGGGGCGAGACC. Protein sequence: CASSLGLAGGET. The full CDR3 protein reads CASSLGLAGGETQYF.

In this sample, this clone is medium-sized (0.01 to 0.1%). The read ends 3 residues early relative to the CDR3; the germline J gene fills the gap. V and J are TRBV30 and TRBJ2-1; tentative D call: TRBD1 (6 bases). Germline values: CDR1 GTSNPN, CDR2 SVGIG (reference sequence). V lost 4 bases and J 2 bases, leaving 12 bases between the germline ends. There are 14 residues in the CDR3. CDR3 protein: CAWKGPGAYNEQFF. CDR3 bases read: TGTGCCTGGAAGGGGCCAGGGGCCTACAATGAG.

Notes on this clone: The sequenced fragment ends 3 residues before the CDR3 boundary, so the rest is inferred from the germline J gene. The chain combines TRBV18 with TRBJ2-1; a possible D gene is TRBD2 (6 bases). CDR1 KGHSH and CDR2 LQKENI come from the germline V gene. V was pared by 5 bases and J by 2 bases, with 13 bases between. This CDR3 has 15 residues. The DNA read from the CDR3 is TGTGCCAGCTCAACCACGGGGGAGGCCTACAATGAG. This translates into CASSTTGEAYNE. The complete CDR3 reads CASSTTGEAYNEQFF.

This clone was seen repeatedly, ten times or more. The CDR3 goes on 3 residues after the read ends, and that part is filled in from the germline J gene. J is TRBJ1-5 and V is TRBV30; D is perhaps TRBD1 (5 bases). This CDR3 spans 17 amino acids. Germline CDR1 GTSNPN, CDR2 SVGIG (reference sequence). Trimming cost V 0 bases and J 0 bases, with 15 bases left between them. The part of the CDR3 DNA that was read is TGTGCCTGGAGTGTCCGGGCAGGGAGTTATAGCAATCAGCCC. Its translation: CAWSVRAGSYSNQP. The entire CDR3 sequence reads CAWSVRAGSYSNQPQHF. Full variable domain (remainder filled in from reference TRBV30 and TRBJ1-5): SQTIHQWPATLVQPVGSPLSLECTVEGTSNPNLYWYRQAAGRGLQLLFYSVGIGQISSEVPQNLSASRPQDRQFILSSKKLLLSDSGFYLCAWSVRAGSYSNQPQHFGDGTRLSIL.

A word on this clone: The CDR3 end lies 3 residues beyond the end of the read and is filled in from the germline J gene. This chain uses TRBV19 with TRBJ1-4; 11 nucleotides match TRBD1. This CDR3 comprises 13 residues. V lost 8 bases to trimming and J lost 8 bases; unmatched junction nucleotides: 4. In germline, CDR1 is LNHDA, CDR2 SQIVND (reference sequence). Here the CDR3 reads CASGQGAREKLFF. The covered CDR3 bases are TGTGCCAGTGGACAGGGGGCGAGAGAAAAA.

A remark on this clone: The observed sequence ends 3 residues before the CDR3 terminus, with the missing tail filled in from the germline J gene. This rearrangement joins TRBV19 to TRBJ1-2; a possible D gene is TRBD1 (5 bases). Germline V lookup: CDR1 LNHDA, CDR2 SQIVND (reference sequence). The CDR3 spans 13 residues. The DNA read from the CDR3 is TGTGCCAGTACCCCAGGGTGTACAAGGGGC. It encodes CASTPGCTRG. The whole CDR3 sequence reads CASTPGCTRGYTF.

This clone appeared many times. The DNA read from the CDR3 is TGTGCCAGCAGCCAGCAGGCCGGATACACCGGGGAG. Translation: CASSQQAGYTGE. The full CDR3 reads CASSQQAGYTGELFF. V is TRBV7-6 and J is TRBJ2-2; D is unclear. The read falls 3 residues short of the CDR3 end, and the missing part is taken from the germline J gene. V shed 5 bases and J shed 3 bases, with 13 bases lying between them. CDR3 length: 15 residues. Germline values: CDR1 SGHVS, CDR2 FNYEAQ.

This clone was seen a few times. The read terminates 3 residues ahead of where the CDR3 ends, so the germline J gene completes it. The chain uses TRBV19 and TRBJ2-5; maybe TRBD2 (6 bases). From germline, CDR1 is LNHDA and CDR2 SQIVND (reference sequence). The germline V and J ends were trimmed by 6 bases and 2 bases, with 13 bases remaining between them. CDR3 size: 14 residues. The CDR3 region is CASSRLDLQETQYF. CDR3 bases read: TGTGCCAGTAGCCGACTAGACCTACAAGAGACC.

This clone came up a few times. The CDR3 bases that were read are TGTGCCAGTGTGGACAGGGAGAATTACAATGAG. The encoded protein is CASVDRENYNE. The whole CDR3 sequence is CASVDRENYNEQFF. This chain connects TRBV19 to TRBJ2-1; 8 nucleotides agree with TRBD1. The missing CDR3 end, 3 residues past where the read stops, is filled in from the germline J gene. From germline, CDR1 is LNHDA and CDR2 SQIVND (reference sequence). The CDR3 contains 14 residues. The junction had 7 bases not matched to a gene; V was cut back by 8 bases and J by 4 bases.

The sequenced part of the CDR3 DNA is TGTGCCAGCAGTTCACTAGCGGGGGGATCCTACAATGAG. Its protein product is CASSSLAGGSYNE. The full CDR3 reads CASSSLAGGSYNEQFF. The genes are TRBV2 and TRBJ2-1; TRBD2 matches at 12 bases. The read terminates 3 residues ahead of where the CDR3 ends, so the germline J gene completes it. Germline lookup yields CDR1 SNHLY and CDR2 FYNNEI. This CDR3 is 16 amino acids long. V was clipped by 5 bases and J by 1 base; unmatched bases: 3.

This clone has at least ten counts. The CDR3 end is not reached by the read, which stops 3 residues before it; the germline J gene fills it in. The chain links TRBV4-2 to TRBJ2-3; 11 bases match TRBD2. The CDR3 spans 16 residues. The V gene's germline CDR1 is LGHNA and CDR2 YNFKEQ. Unmatched junction bases numbered 5, after V lost 0 bases and J lost 6 bases. CDR3 sequence reads: CASSQDVAGGPDTQYF. The CDR3 bases that were read are TGTGCCAGCAGCCAAGATGTAGCGGGGGGGCCGGATACG.

Of note for this clone: The missing CDR3 end, 3 residues past where the read stops, is filled in from the germline J gene. The genes are TRBV19 and TRBJ1-5; D gene ambiguous. V lost 0 bases and J lost 0, with 3 bases in between. There are 14 residues in the CDR3. The germline V gene has CDR1 LNHDA and CDR2 SQIVND (reference sequence). The CDR3 reads CASSIDGSNQPQHF. CDR3 DNA (partial): TGTGCCAGTAGTATAGACGGTAGCAATCAGCCC. Combining the CDR3 with reference TRBV19 and TRBJ1-5 gives the whole variable domain DGGITQSPKYLFRKEGQNVTLSCEQNLNHDAMYWYRQDPGQGLRLIYYSQIVNDFQKGDIAEGYSVSREKKESFPLTVTSAQKNPTAFYLCASSIDGSNQPQHFGDGTRLSIL.

This clone was seen repeatedly, ten times or more. The read terminates 3 residues ahead of where the CDR3 ends, so the germline J gene completes it. The chain carries TRBV2 and TRBJ2-1; D gene uncertain. The CDR3 is 12 amino acids. V was trimmed by 4 bases and J by 5 bases, leaving 6 bases between them. Per the germline V gene, CDR1 is SNHLY and CDR2 is FYNNEI. This chain's CDR3 is CASSASHNEQFF. CDR3 DNA, as far as it was read: TGTGCCAGCAGTGCTAGTCACAATGAG.

This clone was found a few times. Read coverage stops 3 residues before the CDR3 terminus; the germline J gene supplies the remainder. This sequence joins TRBV7-3 and TRBJ1-2; TRBD1 agrees at 9 bases. The CDR3 contains 17 residues. Germline CDR1 is SGHTA and CDR2 is FQGTGA. The DNA read from the CDR3 is TGTGCCAGCAGCTTTCGTCCGGTGGACAGGGGAACGGGAGGC. It specifies CASSFRPVDRGTGG. From start to end, the CDR3 is CASSFRPVDRGTGGYTF.